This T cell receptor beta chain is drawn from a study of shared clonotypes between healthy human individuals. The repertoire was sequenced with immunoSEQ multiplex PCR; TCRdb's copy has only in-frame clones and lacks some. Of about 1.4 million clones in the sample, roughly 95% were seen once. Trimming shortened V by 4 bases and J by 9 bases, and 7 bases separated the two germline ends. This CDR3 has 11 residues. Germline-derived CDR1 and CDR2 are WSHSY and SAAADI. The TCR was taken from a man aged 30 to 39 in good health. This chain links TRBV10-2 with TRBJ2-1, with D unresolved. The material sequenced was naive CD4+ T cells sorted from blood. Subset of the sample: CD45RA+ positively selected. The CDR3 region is CASSVLAEQFF. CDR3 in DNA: TGCGCCAGCAGTGTTCTCGCTGAGCAGTTCTTC.